This T cell receptor beta chain was retrieved from a study of T cell responses to AZD1222 COVID-19 vaccine. Findings and limits, study-wide: Among the donors, most were white British and more were female, and clonal diversity was possibly underestimated. Two doses of AZD1222 preceded a rise in Spike-specific TCR breadth and depth. CD4 TCRs covered the whole spike, strongest at regions 160-218 and 743-854. Unmutated variant regions are reportedly the target of nearly half of TCRs that are spike-specific.

CDR1 and CDR2 from the germline V gene are LGHDT and YNNKEL (reference sequence). Trimming shortened V by 4 bases and J by 0 bases, and 13 bases separated the two germline ends. This CDR3 has 16 residues. Using immunoSEQ multiplex PCR, the repertoire was profiled, and TCRdb retains in-frame clones only, with some absent. The sample yields around 130,000 clones, about 89% seen once. This clone appeared once. Its specificity is unknown. This clonotype was obtained from an adult in good health. The chain carries TRBV3-1 (or the pseudogene TRBV3-2) and TRBJ1-3; D is unclear. The specimen was peripheral blood, collected on day 0 of AZD1222 vaccination. The CDR3 nucleotides are TGTGCCAGCAGCCTTCGGAGGACCTACTCTGGAAACACCATATATTTT. It codes for CASSLRRTYSGNTIYF.